The present entry profiles one T cell receptor (beta chain) with its context. The antigen remains undetermined. The source of the sample is a study of CD4+ T cells in melanoma. From germline, CDR1 is SGHAT and CDR2 FQDESV (reference sequence). V lost 1 base and J 7 bases, leaving 10 bases between the germline ends. The CDR3 spans 13 residues. Overall study results and limits: In melanoma, neoantigen-specific CD4+ T cells reportedly differed in differentiation state. A reported correlation linked neoantigen-specific CD4+ T cells to CD8+, macrophage and B cell function.

Sequenced by immunoSEQ multiplex PCR; TCRdb stores in-frame clones only, minus some. The sample carries 9,400 or so clones, roughly 70% recorded once. The rearrangement links TRBV11-1 to TRBJ2-5; D is tentatively TRBD1 or TRBD2 (5 bases each). The sample taken for sequencing was cells from a culture (not recorded whether cultured in vitro). The clonotype comes from a human donor with melanoma. CDR3 region: CASSLGGSATQYF. As DNA, the CDR3 is TGTGCCAGCAGCTTAGGGGGGAGTGCGACCCAGTACTTC.